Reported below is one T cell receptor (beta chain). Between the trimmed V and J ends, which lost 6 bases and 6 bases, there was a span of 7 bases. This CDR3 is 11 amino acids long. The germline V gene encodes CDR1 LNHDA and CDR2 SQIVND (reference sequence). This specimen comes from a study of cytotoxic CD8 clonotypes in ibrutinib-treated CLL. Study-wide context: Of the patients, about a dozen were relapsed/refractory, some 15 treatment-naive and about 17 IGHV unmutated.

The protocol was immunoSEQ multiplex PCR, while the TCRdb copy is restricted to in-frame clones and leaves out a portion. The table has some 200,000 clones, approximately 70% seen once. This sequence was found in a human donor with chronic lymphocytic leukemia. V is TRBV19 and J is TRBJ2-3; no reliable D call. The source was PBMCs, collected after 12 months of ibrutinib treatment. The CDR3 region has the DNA TGTGCCAGTAGGTCCTTTGATACGCAGTATTTT. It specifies CASRSFDTQYF.